The 18 T cell receptor beta chains in this list originate from one sample, sequenced in a study of shared clonotypes between healthy human individuals. Clones were sequenced by immunoSEQ multiplex PCR, and TCRdb holds only the in-frame ones, with some missing. The sample lists fewer than 2.5 million clones, approximately 93% seen once, with approximately 0.35% in the top ten. The sequencing input was naive CD4+ T cells from PBMCs. Subset specified: CD45RA+ positively selected. The receptors originated from a man aged 18 to 30 in good health. Some clones in this sample may be carry-over from other donors' samples.

This rearrangement joins TRBV7-7 to TRBJ2-5; the match to TRBD1 covers 8 bases. Germline CDR1 is SSHAT and CDR2 is FNYEAQ (reference sequence). V lost 5 bases and J lost 2; bases outside the gene matches: 10. CDR3 length: 16 amino acids. The chain's CDR3 is CASSHGGTGHQETQYF. In DNA, the CDR3 is TGTGCCAGCAGCCACGGTGGGACAGGCCATCAAGAGACCCAGTACTTC.

This clone was detected only a few times. V usage is TRBV19 and J usage is TRBJ1-2, with D uncertain. The CDR3 is 12 residues long. Germline CDR1 reads LNHDA; CDR2 reads SQIVND (reference sequence). The V gene lost 10 bases and the J gene lost 5 bases, with 14 bases spanning the gap. The CDR3 sequence: CATGRAGYGYTF. The CDR3 nucleotides read TGTGCCACCGGGAGGGCGGGATATGGCTACACCTTC.

The rearrangement uses TRBV2 and TRBJ2-7; 9 bases match TRBD1. J gave up 3 bases and V 3 bases, and 3 bases lay outside the gene matches. Germline values: CDR1 SNHLY, CDR2 FYNNEI. The length of the CDR3 is 14 residues. CDR3 region: CASSEVTGGYEQYF. In DNA form, the CDR3 reads TGTGCCAGCAGTGAGGTGACAGGGGGCTACGAGCAGTACTTC.

Written as DNA, the CDR3 is TGCGCCAGCAGCTTGGCGCCGACTAGCGGCCCTGAGCAGTTCTTC. This translates into CASSLAPTSGPEQFF. The V gene is TRBV5-1, the J gene TRBJ2-1; 9 positions agree with TRBD2. The CDR3 covers 15 residues. The V and J ends lost 0 bases and 9 bases, in that order; junction bases with no gene match: 7. Germline V gives CDR1 SGHRS, CDR2 YFSETQ.

The chain employs TRBV21-1 and TRBJ1-5. TRBV21-1 is a recognized pseudogene. The CDR3 contains 19 residues. CDR3 sequence: CASSKEKEGSPQPDQPQHF. CDR3 in DNA: TGTGCCAGCAGCAAAGAAAAGGAGGGCTCGCCTCAGCCGGATCAGCCCCAGCATTTT.

The rearrangement uses TRBV18 and TRBJ1-2, with 8 nucleotides matching TRBD1. The CDR3 length is 15 residues. V was pared by 4 bases and J by 6 bases, with 10 bases of the junction left unmatched. CDR1 and CDR2 (germline): KGHSH, LQKENI. DNA for the CDR3: TGTGCCAGCTCACAATACGGACAGGGAATTAATGGCTACACCTTC. The encoded protein is CASSQYGQGINGYTF. The full variable domain, rest sourced from reference TRBV18 and TRBJ1-2, is NAGVMQNPRHLVRRRGQEARLRCSPMKGHSHVYWYRQLPEEGLKFMVYLQKENIIDESGMPKERFSAEFPKEGPSILRIQQVVRGDSAAYFCASSQYGQGINGYTFGSGTRLTVV.

The genes are TRBV20-1 and TRBJ2-1; no reliable D call. The CDR3 loop spans 11 amino acids. V was trimmed by 6 bases and J by 6 bases, leaving 9 bases between them. Germline CDR1 DFQATT, CDR2 SNEGSKA (reference sequence). CDR3 sequence: CSATIVNEQFF. In DNA form, the CDR3 reads TGCAGTGCCACCATAGTCAATGAGCAGTTCTTC.

V gene TRBV5-1 combines with J gene TRBJ1-1; maybe TRBD1 (6 bases). This CDR3 is built from 16 residues. V was cut by 1 base and J by 6 bases, with 19 bases left in between. Germline loops: CDR1 SGHRS, CDR2 YFSETQ. The CDR3, as DNA: TGCGCCAGCAGCTTGTGGACAGTAGGAGCGGAACCTGAAGCTTTCTTT. It is translated as CASSLWTVGAEPEAFF. The full variable domain, in which reference TRBV5-1 and TRBJ1-1 provide the parts outside the CDR3, is KAGVTQTPRYLIKTRGQQVTLSCSPISGHRSVSWYQQTPGQGLQFLFEYFSETQRNKGNFPGRFSGRQFSNSRSEMNVSTLELGDSALYLCASSLWTVGAEPEAFFGQGTRLTVV.

V usage is TRBV6-5 and J usage is TRBJ1-1, with a tentative D call TRBD1 (6 bases). The CDR3 is made up of 16 amino acids. Trimming shortened V by 0 bases and J by 5 bases, and 16 bases separated the two germline ends. Germline CDR1 MNHEY, CDR2 SVGAGI. In DNA form, the CDR3 reads TGTGCCAGCAGTTACTCCCTGGCGGGGGCGGGTACTGAAGCTTTCTTT. This gives the protein CASSYSLAGAGTEAFF.

In this sample, this clone turned up once. Additional DNA sequences in this sample encode the identical CDR3. V gene TRBV5-1 combines with J gene TRBJ2-7; the D gene is possibly TRBD2 (6 bases). Germline V lookup: CDR1 SGHRS, CDR2 YFSETQ. V was trimmed by 0 bases and J by 4 bases, leaving 11 bases between them. The CDR3 runs to 14 residues. The CDR3 coding sequence is TGCGCCAGCAGCTTGGGCGGGACCTCTTACGAGCAGTACTTC. This translates into CASSLGGTSYEQYF.

This sequence joins TRBV5-6 and TRBJ1-2, with D unclear. The CDR3 totals 15 residues. Germline-derived CDR1 and CDR2 are SGHDT and YYEEEE. Trimming took off 0 bases at V and 8 bases at J, with 17 bases between the two ends. The CDR3 region has the DNA TGTGCCAGCAGCTTGGCCAATCCGGGCGCCCGGGGCTACACCTTC. Translation: CASSLANPGARGYTF.

The J gene is TRBJ1-4, the V gene TRBV18, with D maybe TRBD1 (5 bases). This CDR3 has 14 residues. Germline CDR1 and CDR2: KGHSH and LQKENI. V was clipped by 8 bases and J by 0 bases, with 10 bases between them. The CDR3 here is CASTGGATNEKLFF. In nucleotides, the CDR3 is TGTGCCAGCACCGGGGGAGCAACTAATGAAAAACTGTTTTTT.

As regards this clone: Other nucleotide sequences from this sample produce the same CDR3. The chain uses TRBV5-5 and TRBJ2-5, with D uncertain. The length of the CDR3 is 12 residues. V dropped 2 bases and J dropped 0 bases, with 2 bases sitting between them. CDR1 SGHKS and CDR2 YYEKEE come from the germline V gene (reference sequence). CDR3 protein: CASSFDQETQYF. The CDR3 DNA follows: TGTGCCAGCAGCTTCGACCAAGAGACCCAGTACTTC.

The chain recombines TRBV6-6 with TRBJ1-2, with no clear D. The CDR3 has 15 amino acids. V gave up 0 bases and J gave up 0 bases, with 8 bases separating them. Looked up from germline, CDR1 is MNHNY and CDR2 is SVGAGI (reference sequence). CDR3 DNA: TGTGCCAGCAGTTACTCGAGTGGACCTAACTATGGCTACACCTTC. Amino acid sequence: CASSYSSGPNYGYTF.

This chain connects TRBV28 to TRBJ2-1, with 8 positions matching TRBD2. CDR1 is MDHEN and CDR2 is SYDVKM in the germline V gene. Trimming cost V 5 bases and J 10 bases; bases outside gene matches: 16. The CDR3 is 16 residues long. CDR3 DNA sequence: TGTGCCAGCAGTGAGGCCGTAGGACTAGCATTAAGGGAGCAGTTCTTC. Amino acid sequence: CASSEAVGLALREQFF.

The V and J genes are TRBV28 and TRBJ1-3; D might be TRBD1 (6 bases). The ends were cut back, 3 bases at V and 1 base at J, with 13 bases in the middle. The germline V gene has CDR1 MDHEN and CDR2 SYDVKM. The CDR3 totals 16 residues. CDR3 protein: CASSLGGFRSGNTIYF. The CDR3 DNA reads as TGTGCCAGCAGTTTGGGGGGCTTCCGATCTGGAAACACCATATATTTT.

The count of this clone is one. This chain connects TRBV5-4 to TRBJ2-7; 12 nucleotides align to TRBD2. Germline V lookup: CDR1 SGHNT, CDR2 YYREEE (reference sequence). J lost 0 bases, V lost 3 bases, and 4 bases had no gene match. The CDR3 contains 16 residues. CDR3 in amino acids: CASSSGLAGHSYEQYF. The CDR3, as DNA: TGTGCCAGCAGCTCGGGACTAGCGGGCCACTCCTACGAGCAGTACTTC.

This chain links TRBV15 with TRBJ1-1, with a tentative D call TRBD1 (5 bases). Germline-derived CDR1 and CDR2 are LNHNV and YYDKDF (reference sequence). There are 15 residues in the CDR3. V was trimmed by 0 bases and J by 4 bases, leaving 12 bases between them. The CDR3 protein is CATSREYRLGTEAFF. CDR3 bases: TGTGCCACCAGCAGAGAATACAGGCTGGGCACTGAAGCTTTCTTT.